The TCR beta chain under discussion was sequenced for a study of T cell responses to AZD1222 COVID-19 vaccine. Whole-study findings and limits: Across spike, vaccine-associated CD4 TCRs were found, dominant at 160-218 and 743-854.

On this clone: Its antigen is still unknown.

Generated by immunoSEQ multiplex PCR, the TCRdb table keeps only in-frame clones and is missing some. The sample has about 120,000 clones; more than 80% are singletons. Sequencing used peripheral blood, obtained on day 0 of AZD1222 vaccination. This clonotype was sampled from an adult in good health.

The CDR3 sequence: CASSVVGGVGNIQYF. As DNA, the CDR3 is TGTGCCAGCAGCGTAGTTGGGGGAGTGGGAAACATTCAGTACTTC. The chain is built from TRBV9 and TRBJ2-4; D tentatively reads TRBD1 or TRBD2 (5 bases each). The CDR3 covers 15 residues. V dropped 0 bases and J dropped 6 bases, with 13 bases sitting between them. CDR1 is SGDLS, CDR2 YYNGEE, per germline.